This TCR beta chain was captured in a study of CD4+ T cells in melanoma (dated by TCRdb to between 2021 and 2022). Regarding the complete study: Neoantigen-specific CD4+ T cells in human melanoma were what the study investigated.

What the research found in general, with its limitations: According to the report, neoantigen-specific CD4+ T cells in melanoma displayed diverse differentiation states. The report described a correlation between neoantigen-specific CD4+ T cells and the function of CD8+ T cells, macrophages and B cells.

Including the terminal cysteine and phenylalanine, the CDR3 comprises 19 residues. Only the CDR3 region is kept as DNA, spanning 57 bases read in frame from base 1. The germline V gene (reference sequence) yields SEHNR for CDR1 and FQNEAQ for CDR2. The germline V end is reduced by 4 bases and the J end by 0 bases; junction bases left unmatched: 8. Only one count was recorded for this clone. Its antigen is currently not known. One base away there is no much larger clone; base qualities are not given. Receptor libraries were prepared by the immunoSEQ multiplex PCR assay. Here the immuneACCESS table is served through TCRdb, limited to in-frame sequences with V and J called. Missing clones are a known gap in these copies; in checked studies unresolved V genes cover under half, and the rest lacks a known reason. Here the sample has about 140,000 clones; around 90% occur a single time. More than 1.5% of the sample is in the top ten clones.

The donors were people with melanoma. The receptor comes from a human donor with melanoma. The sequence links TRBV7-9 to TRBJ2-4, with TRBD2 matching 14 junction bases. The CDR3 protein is CASSSWTSGGHLAKNIQYF. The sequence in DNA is TGTGCCAGCAGCTCTTGGACTAGCGGGGGGCATTTAGCCAAAAACATTCAGTACTTC.